This entry concerns a single T cell receptor beta chain. The clone's antigen remains unknown. Base qualities are missing; no much larger clone stands one base away. V and J are trimmed by 9 bases and 1 base, and the gene matches miss 10 bases of the junction. The CDR3 sequence holds 15 residues, the cysteine and phenylalanine included. This entry keeps only the CDR3 DNA: 45 bases, framed from base 1. From the germline V gene, CDR1 is SNHLY and CDR2 is FYNNEI. The data were obtained in a study of blood T cell repertoires in COVID-19 (TCRdb year 2020). As for the study more broadly: Samples covering the acute and convalescent phases of COVID-19 were provided by collaborators in the United States, Italy and Spain. HLA class I and class II types, where available, came from metadata supplied by the sample provider rather than from assay-based typing. The repertoires were made available in a free public database intended to serve as a resource for research on the immune response to SARS-CoV-2. A de-identified subject ID, COVID-19 status, age in years and sex were almost always included in the sample metadata. The samples were drawn from the first 160 participants of the ongoing ImmuneRACE study and from under 1,500 subjects provided by 6 global collaborators. The material from the prospective study consisted of cDNA or gDNA derived from T cells, B-cell-depleted T cells, or PBMCs. The dataset comprised deeply sampled blood TCRbeta repertoires from subjects exposed to, actively infected with, or recovered from COVID-19. What the authors observed across the whole study: How much clinical and demographic metadata was included differed by source and by participant, and the metadata was provided uncurated.

TCRbeta CDR3 regions were amplified from genomic DNA using the immunoSEQ Assay, a bias-controlled multiplex PCR. In the paper's pipeline: The number of nucleated cells in each sample was estimated by amplification of reference gene primers within the assay. To quantify the absolute abundance of each unique TCRbeta CDR3 rearrangement, sequence reads were collapsed and filtered. Productive Simpson clonality was computed per sample as the square root of Simpson's diversity index over productive rearrangements. Imported from immuneACCESS, the table was reduced by TCRdb to in-frame sequences with V and J called. These copies leave out some clones; in studies compared against another copy, an unresolved V gene accounts for under half, and the cause of the remainder is not known. V, J and clone size are taken as reported in that table, and D and trimming were inferred from the DNA itself. The sample records fewer than 45,000 clones, almost 90% of which are singletons. The top ten hold about 13% of the sample.

Collaborating institutions collected whole blood in K2EDTA tubes following their own protocols. Collaborator samples were shipped for TCRbeta analysis as frozen whole blood, isolated PBMCs, or DNA extracted from either sample type. The clonotype comes from a human donor in a cohort sampled during active COVID-19. Here the chain combines TRBV2 and TRBJ2-5, and 8 bases in between align with TRBD2. Sequenced sample: peripheral blood. The nucleotides are TGTGCCAGTGGGGTCGGCGGGGGGCTCCAAGAGACCCAGTACTTC. This translates into CASGVGGGLQETQYF.